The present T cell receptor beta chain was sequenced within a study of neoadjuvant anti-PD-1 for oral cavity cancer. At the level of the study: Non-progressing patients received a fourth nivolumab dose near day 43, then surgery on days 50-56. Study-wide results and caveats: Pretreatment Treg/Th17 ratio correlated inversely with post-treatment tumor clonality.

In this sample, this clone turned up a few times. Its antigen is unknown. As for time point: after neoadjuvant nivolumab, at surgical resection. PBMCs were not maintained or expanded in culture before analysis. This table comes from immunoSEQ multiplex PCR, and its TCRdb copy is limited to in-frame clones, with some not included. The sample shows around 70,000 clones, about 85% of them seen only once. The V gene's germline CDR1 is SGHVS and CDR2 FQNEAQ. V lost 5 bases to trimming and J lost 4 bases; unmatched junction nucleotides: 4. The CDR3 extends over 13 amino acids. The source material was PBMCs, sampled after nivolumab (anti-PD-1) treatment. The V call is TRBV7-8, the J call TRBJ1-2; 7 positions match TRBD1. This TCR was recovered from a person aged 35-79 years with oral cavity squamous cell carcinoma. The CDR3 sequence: CASSPRGSYGYTF. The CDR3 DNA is TGTGCCAGCAGCCCCAGGGGGTCCTATGGCTACACCTTC.